This T cell receptor (beta chain) was sequenced during a study of control samples from healthy donors and cancer patients. The J segment lost 4 bases and the V segment lost 3 bases, leaving 3 bases of the junction unmatched. Germline V CDR1 and CDR2: SSHAT, FNYEAQ (reference sequence). There are 14 residues in the CDR3. The protocol was immunoSEQ multiplex PCR, while the TCRdb copy is restricted to in-frame clones and leaves out a portion. Of about 140,000 clones listed, around 90% are singletons. Sequencing was carried out using blood. The sequence was obtained from a man younger than 35 in good health. The genes are TRBV7-7 and TRBJ2-3, with 8 positions matching TRBD1. This CDR3 is CASSFGQGADTQYF. The CDR3 nucleotides are TGTGCCAGCAGCTTTGGACAGGGCGCAGATACGCAGTATTTT.